This T cell receptor beta chain was found in a study of blood T cell repertoires in COVID-19 (dated by TCRdb to the early 2020s). At the level of the whole study: Collaborator samples came from the United States, Italy and Spain and covered acute and convalescent phases of COVID-19. The prospective study material was composed of cDNA or gDNA derived from T cells, B-cell-depleted T cells, or PBMCs. The dataset comprised deeply sampled blood TCRbeta repertoires from subjects exposed to, actively infected with, or recovered from COVID-19. The repertoires were released in a freely available public database meant as a resource for research on the immune response to SARS-CoV-2. The samples were drawn from two sources: the first 160 participants of the ongoing ImmuneRACE study, and fewer than 1,500 subjects contributed by 6 global collaborators. Nearly every sample came with metadata listing a de-identified subject ID, COVID-19 status, age in years and sex. Where HLA class I and class II types were available, the types were taken from metadata supplied by the sample provider, not from assay-based typing.

The collaborating institutions used their own protocols to collect whole blood in K2EDTA tubes. For TCRbeta analysis, collaborator samples were shipped as frozen whole blood, as isolated PBMCs, or as DNA extracted from either sample type. CDR1 and CDR2, per the germline V gene, are SNHLY and FYNNEI. Including cysteine and phenylalanine, the CDR3 has 12 amino acids. Only the CDR3 region is kept as DNA, spanning 36 bases read in frame from base 1. V loses 8 bases of germline sequence and J loses 6 bases, and the interval between the two ends is 13 bases. About this clone itself: The target of this receptor is not known. No quality values exist for individual bases; no much larger clone is one base distant.

The paper's findings and limits, for the study overall: The quantity of clinical and demographic metadata differed by source and by participant and was supplied without curation.

The immunoSEQ Assay, a bias-controlled multiplex PCR, was used to amplify TCRbeta CDR3 regions from genomic DNA. The authors processed their data as follows. Nucleated cell counts per sample were estimated from amplification of reference gene primers within the assay. To quantify the absolute abundance of each unique TCRbeta CDR3 rearrangement, sequence reads were collapsed and filtered. For each sample, productive Simpson clonality was calculated as the square root of Simpson's diversity index across productive rearrangements. TCRdb retrieved this table from immuneACCESS and kept in-frame rearrangements only. Not all clones are present; in checked studies, unresolved V genes account for under half, and no reason is known for the remainder. That table supplies the V and J calls and clone size; D and trimming were determined from the DNA. The table for this sample lists fewer than 35,000 clones; approximately 91% of them were counted only once. The ten largest clones add up to less than 5% of the sample.

This clonotype was obtained from a man between 65 and 85 years old with active COVID-19. Recombination linked TRBV2 to TRBJ1-1; the D segment could be TRBD1, given 6 matching bases. The specimen was peripheral blood. The DNA reads TGTGCCAGCGGAACAGGGAGGGCTGAAGCTTTCTTT. This yields the protein CASGTGRAEAFF.